What follows is one TCR beta chain and its context. In TCRdb, the 5' RACE reads were re-called with MiXCR into one record per CDR3 protein. Of 100,000 or so distinct CDR3 sequences listed, 24% are singletons. The data stem from a study of CD8 T cells in ankylosing spondylitis. V was trimmed by 5 bases and J by 10 bases, leaving 12 bases between them. Germline loops: CDR1 SGHTA, CDR2 FQGNSA. The CDR3 is 12 residues long. The chain links TRBV7-2 to TRBJ2-1, with D maybe TRBD1 (5 bases). The sequenced material came from synovial fluid, either unsorted or a sorted T cell fraction (not recorded which). The receptor comes from a male donor with ankylosing spondylitis. CDR3 DNA: TGTGCCAGCAGCCTCAGGGCTCGGGAGCAGTTCTTC. Translated: CASSLRAREQFF.